The 27 T cell receptor beta chains presented below share a single source sample, sequenced in a study of sequential checkpoint blockade in melanoma. The repertoire was sequenced with immunoSEQ multiplex PCR; TCRdb's copy has only in-frame clones and lacks some. Counted here are about 970 clones, around 20% occurring once; the ten biggest clones make up under 15%. Treatment of the sample: randomized to nivolumab then ipilimumab (arm A) or the reverse (arm B). Here the sequenced sample was tumor tissue (inferred from file names), taken from a patient given nivolumab and ipilimumab in sequence. Receptors were obtained from a human donor with melanoma.

The genes are TRBV4-1 and TRBJ2-3, with TRBD2 matching 11 bases. The CDR3 runs 18 residues. Trimming removed 0 bases from V and 11 bases from J; junction bases left unmatched: 16. Germline CDR1 is MGHRA and CDR2 is YSYEKL. CDR3 sequence (DNA): TGCGCCAGCAGCCAAGATCCCTCACTAGCGGGGGCTACGTGGGTGCAGTATTTT. It is translated as CASSQDPSLAGATWVQYF.

The J gene is TRBJ2-5, the V gene TRBV29-1, with D possibly being TRBD2 (5 bases). This CDR3 comprises 13 residues. V lost 6 bases, J lost 1 base, and 12 bases lay in between. Germline values: CDR1 SQVTM, CDR2 ANQGSEA. The CDR3 sequence: CSVQREFQETQYF. The CDR3 region has the DNA TGCAGCGTCCAACGGGAATTCCAAGAGACCCAGTACTTC.

The chain couples TRBV6-8 to TRBJ2-3; D not resolved. The V and J ends lost 1 base and 4 bases respectively, with 3 bases between them. This CDR3 region has 12 residues. From germline, CDR1 is MNHGY and CDR2 SAAAGT. CDR3 protein: CASSYLPDTQYF. The CDR3 region has the DNA TGTGCCAGCAGTTACTTACCAGATACGCAGTATTTT.

This clone was detected only a few times. Here the CDR3 DNA reads TGTGCCAGCAGTTACCGAACGACAGCGAACACTGAAGCTTTCTTT. Its protein product is CASSYRTTANTEAFF. The V call is TRBV6-8, the J call TRBJ1-1; the D gene is possibly TRBD1 (5 bases). In germline, CDR1 is MNHGY, CDR2 SAAAGT. Trimming took off 2 bases at V and 1 base at J, with 11 bases between the two ends. CDR3 length equals 15 residues.

In this sample, this clone is medium-sized. V usage is TRBV6-8 and J usage is TRBJ1-5; 9 nucleotides line up with TRBD1. Looked up from germline, CDR1 is MNHGY and CDR2 is SAAAGT. The CDR3 covers 16 residues. Trimming cost V 6 bases and J 4 bases; bases outside gene matches: 10. DNA for the CDR3: TGTGCCAGCAGACGAGACAGGGGGGCTGGAAATCAGCCCCAGCATTTT. Protein: CASRRDRGAGNQPQHF.

This clone has more than one count but fewer than ten. The V call is TRBV6-8, the J call TRBJ2-1; D could derive from TRBD1 or TRBD2 (6 bases each). The CDR3 contains 16 residues. Trimming shortened V by 0 bases and J by 7 bases, and 16 bases separated the two germline ends. CDR1 MNHGY and CDR2 SAAAGT come from the germline V gene. The CDR3 loop is CASSYSVGGPRNEQFF. The CDR3, as DNA: TGTGCCAGCAGTTACTCTGTGGGGGGCCCTCGGAATGAGCAGTTCTTC.

In its sample, this clone ranks as medium-sized. The CDR3 sequence is CASSLTHGVSTDTQYF. For the CDR3, the DNA is TGTGCCAGCAGCTTAACGCACGGAGTTAGCACAGATACGCAGTATTTT. The chain joins TRBV11-3 to TRBJ2-3; D gene ambiguous. The V and J ends lost 2 bases and 0 bases respectively, with 12 bases between them. There are 16 residues in the CDR3. Germline V CDR1 and CDR2: SGHNT, YENEEA.

In its sample, this clone ranks as medium-sized (0.01 to 0.1%). The chain couples TRBV11-3 to TRBJ2-1, with 8 bases identical to TRBD2. This CDR3 is 16 amino acids long. With 3 bases clipped from V and 7 bases from J, the junction kept 11 bases outside the gene matches. The V gene's germline CDR1 is SGHNT and CDR2 YENEEA. The DNA for the CDR3 is TGTGCCAGCAGCTTGGCTTTCGGCGGGGGGAGGAATGAGCAGTTCTTC. Translated: CASSLAFGGGRNEQFF.

By its share, this clone is medium-sized. This chain joins TRBV11-3 and TRBJ1-2; D gene ambiguous. CDR1 SGHNT and CDR2 YENEEA come from the germline V gene. The V end was cut by 4 bases, the J end by 4 bases, with 13 bases between. The CDR3 extends over 14 amino acids. The CDR3 nucleotides read TGTGCCAGCAGCTCTCGGCGCGGGCCCTATGGCTACACCTTC. Encoded protein: CASSSRRGPYGYTF.

The table lists this clone with a few counts. This chain uses TRBV11-3 with TRBJ2-2; perhaps TRBD1 as D (6 bases). Germline CDR1 and CDR2: SGHNT and YENEEA. CDR3 length equals 15 residues. V gave up 4 bases and J gave up 0 bases, with 9 bases separating them. Here the CDR3 reads CASSSRTANTGELFF. Here the CDR3 DNA reads TGTGCCAGCAGCTCCCGGACAGCGAACACCGGGGAGCTGTTTTTT.

This clone was counted only a few times. This chain joins TRBV7-1 and TRBJ2-7; D unresolved. TRBV7-1 is placed among ORFs of uncertain function. This CDR3 has 14 amino acids. Trimming pared 3 bases from V and 0 bases from J, leaving 9 bases between. The CDR3 reads CASSSLRDSYEQYF. CDR3 DNA: TGTGCCAGCAGCTCTCTTAGGGACTCCTACGAGCAGTACTTC.

J is TRBJ2-1 and V is TRBV6-8, with D possibly TRBD1 on 7 matching bases. The germline CDR1 and CDR2 sequences are MNHGY and SAAAGT. The CDR3 loop spans 15 amino acids. V lost 7 bases and J 7 bases, leaving 20 bases between the germline ends. DNA of the CDR3: TGTGCCAGCAAAGCCGACAGGGACTCGGAGAATGAGCAGTTCTTC. This gives the protein CASKADRDSENEQFF.

This clone was seen a handful of times. The chain has TRBV4-1 and TRBJ2-5; maybe TRBD1 (6 bases). The CDR3 runs 16 residues. The V and J ends lost 1 base and 2 bases respectively, with 14 bases between them. Germline lookup yields CDR1 MGHRA and CDR2 YSYEKL. DNA for the CDR3: TGCGCCAGCAGCCAAGTGGGGGCAGCCAATCAAGAGACCCAGTACTTC. The encoded protein is CASSQVGAANQETQYF.

The V gene is TRBV11-3, the J gene TRBJ2-1, with 9 bases matching TRBD2. The germline gives CDR1 SGHNT, CDR2 YENEEA. This CDR3 comprises 15 residues. With 4 bases clipped from V and 9 bases from J, the junction kept 10 bases outside the gene matches. The CDR3 is CASSSGVAGAVEQFF. In DNA form, the CDR3 reads TGTGCCAGCAGCTCAGGGGTAGCGGGGGCGGTTGAGCAGTTCTTC.

The chain couples TRBV6-8 to TRBJ1-1; 7 positions agree with TRBD1. This CDR3 contains 15 residues. Trimming took 5 bases from V and 0 from J; bases not matched to a gene: 6. Germline values: CDR1 MNHGY, CDR2 SAAAGT. The CDR3 here is CASSKGQFLNTEAFF. As DNA, the CDR3 is TGTGCCAGCAGTAAGGGACAGTTTTTGAACACTGAAGCTTTCTTT.

CDR3 region: CASSFGGSTDTQYF. CDR3 DNA: TGTGCCAGCAGCTTCGGGGGGAGCACAGATACGCAGTATTTT. V gene TRBV11-3 combines with J gene TRBJ2-3; TRBD2 matches 7 bases. Germline V gives CDR1 SGHNT, CDR2 YENEEA. The CDR3 has 14 residues. Trimming cost V 3 bases and J 0 bases; bases outside gene matches: 0.

This clone was counted only a few times. One end of the junction varies from germline; a read error may be responsible. The chain uses TRBV11-3 and TRBJ2-1; D is perhaps TRBD2 (6 bases). Germline CDR1 is SGHNT and CDR2 is YENEEA. The CDR3 has 15 amino acids. CDR3 loop: CASSFGGSGLGEQFF. For the CDR3, the DNA is TGTGCTAGCAGCTTTGGGGGGTCCGGGCTGGGTGAGCAGTTCTTC.

This clone was seen more than once but under ten times. The chain is built from TRBV6-7 and TRBJ2-7; D might be TRBD1 (6 bases). TRBV6-7 counts as an open reading frame of uncertain function. V gave up 7 bases and J gave up 3 bases, with 16 bases separating them. The CDR3 sequence is 14 residues long. The CDR3 loop is CASTPLGAYYEQYF. The DNA of the CDR3 is TGTGCCAGCACCCCCTTGGGGGCCTACTACGAGCAGTACTTC.

The chain has TRBV25-1 and TRBJ2-7, with D perhaps being TRBD1 or TRBD2 (7 bases each). The CDR3 extends over 14 amino acids. The germline V and J ends were trimmed by 3 bases and 6 bases, with 15 bases remaining between them. Germline assignment: CDR1 MGHDK and CDR2 SYGVNS. The CDR3 DNA reads as TGTGCCAGCAGTGACAGGGGGGGAGAGGGCGAGCAGTACTTC. Encoded protein: CASSDRGGEGEQYF.

This clone was seen more than once but under ten times. The rearrangement links TRBV4-1 to TRBJ1-1; D remains unclear. The CDR3 covers 14 residues. Germline lookup yields CDR1 MGHRA and CDR2 YSYEKL. Trimming took off 0 bases at V and 1 base at J, with 6 bases between the two ends. CDR3 sequence: CASSQDYENTEAFF. The CDR3 DNA reads TGCGCCAGCAGCCAAGATTACGAGAACACTGAAGCTTTCTTT.

This clone was counted between two and nine times. The V gene is TRBV6-8, the J gene TRBJ1-3; weak D call: TRBD1 (5 bases). This CDR3 comprises 16 residues. The germline V gene has CDR1 MNHGY and CDR2 SAAAGT. Trimming took off 2 bases at V and 0 bases at J, with 11 bases between the two ends. The CDR3 region is CASSYGATYSGNTIYF. The DNA for the CDR3 is TGTGCCAGCAGTTACGGGGCAACTTACTCTGGAAACACCATATATTTT.

This clone came up a few times. The chain links TRBV7-7 to TRBJ1-2; tentative D call: TRBD1 (5 bases). The V end was cut by 3 bases, the J end by 6 bases, with 17 bases between. The CDR3 is 15 residues long. Germline V gene data show CDR1 as SSHAT and CDR2 as FNYEAQ (reference sequence). As DNA, the CDR3 is TGTGCCAGCAGCTTGCCCTCCGCGGGGGTGGATGGCTACACCTTC. Its protein is CASSLPSAGVDGYTF.

This clone was observed a few times. One junction end disagrees with the germline gene, perhaps due to a read error. This chain joins TRBV6-8 and TRBJ1-4; 11 bases fit TRBD1. The CDR3 is 14 residues long. Per the germline V gene, CDR1 is MNHGY and CDR2 is SAAAGT. CDR3 DNA sequence: TGTGCCATCAGTCAGGACAGGGGGCGAGAAAAACTGTTTTTT. This translates into CAISQDRGREKLFF.

The V gene is TRBV19, the J gene TRBJ2-5; 8 nucleotides match TRBD1. J was trimmed by 7 bases and V by 7 bases; bases with no gene match: 14. Germline lookup yields CDR1 LNHDA and CDR2 SQIVND (reference sequence). The CDR3 consists of 15 residues. CDR3 sequence reads: CASKTRDRNGVTQYF. The CDR3 region has the DNA TGTGCCAGTAAGACTCGGGACAGGAATGGCGTGACCCAGTACTTC.

The chain recombines TRBV11-3 with TRBJ1-3; TRBD1 aligns across 8 bases. Germline V lookup: CDR1 SGHNT, CDR2 YENEEA. The trim removed 6 bases at V and 3 bases at J, leaving 4 bases unmatched. CDR3 length: 14 amino acids. CDR3 DNA: TGTGCCAGCAGACCTACAGGGGGTGGAAACACCATATATTTT. Its translation: CASRPTGGGNTIYF.

Only a few counts were recorded for this clone. The chain joins TRBV6-8 to TRBJ2-1, with TRBD1 identical over 9 bases. CDR1 and CDR2 from the germline V gene are MNHGY and SAAAGT. The length of the CDR3 is 17 residues. With 0 bases clipped from V and 7 bases from J, the junction kept 10 bases outside the gene matches. The chain's CDR3 is CASSYSIGTGFENEQFF. CDR3 DNA sequence: TGTGCCAGCAGTTACTCTATAGGGACAGGGTTTGAGAATGAGCAGTTCTTC.

The chain couples TRBV11-3 to TRBJ1-4; possible D gene TRBD1, 5 bases. Germline lookup yields CDR1 SGHNT and CDR2 YENEEA. The CDR3 has 15 amino acids. V gave up 4 bases and J gave up 5 bases, with 14 bases separating them. Here the CDR3 DNA reads TGTGCCAGCAGCTCCCTAGGGGAGCGGAATGAAAAACTGTTTTTT. This sequence encodes CASSSLGERNEKLFF.